These 4 T cell receptor beta chains were sequenced from one sample in a study of Graves' ophthalmopathy and Graves' hyperthyroidism. RNA transcripts were the template, and TCR beta CDR3 regions were amplified from them. Amplification began with first-round RT-PCR using HTBI primers, then second-round multiplex PCR was performed. TCRdb re-analysed the multiplex PCR reads in MiXCR, keeping a single row per CDR3 protein. The table lists almost 750,000 distinct CDR3 sequences, roughly 40% of them singletons. The specimen sequenced was peripheral blood. The receptors originated from an adult man with Graves' ophthalmopathy.

This chain joins TRBV19 and TRBJ1-5; TRBD1 is a possible D gene (5 bases). Germline CDR1 and CDR2: LNHDA and SQIVND (reference sequence). The CDR3 sequence is 13 residues long. Deletions cut 4 bases from V and 11 bases from J, with 15 bases between. The CDR3 reads CASSRGPHETQHF. The CDR3 nucleotides are TGTGCCAGTAGTAGGGGCCCTCATGAGACCCAGCATTTT.

To note about this clonotype: A much larger clone sits a single nucleotide away, making a read error possible. V is TRBV29-1 and J is TRBJ2-7, with 7 positions matching TRBD1. Germline V lookup: CDR1 SQVTM, CDR2 ANQGSEA. CDR3 length equals 12 residues. DNA for the CDR3: TGCAGCGTTCGGGACAGCTCCTACGCGCAGTACTTC. Its translation is CSVRDSSYAQYF.

This clonotype was picked up many times. The rearrangement links TRBV25-1 to TRBJ1-4; tentatively, D is TRBD1 (6 bases). Between the trimmed V and J ends, which lost 5 bases and 4 bases, there was a span of 14 bases. This CDR3 spans 15 amino acids. Germline V lookup: CDR1 MGHDK, CDR2 SYGVNS. This chain's CDR3 is CASSPYRGGNEKLFF. The CDR3 nucleotides are TGTGCCAGCAGTCCGTATAGGGGGGGTAATGAAAAACTGTTTTTT.

The chain has TRBV25-1 and TRBJ2-2; 9 nucleotides align to TRBD1. V gave up 5 bases and J gave up 10 bases; unmatched junction bases: 17. This CDR3 contains 17 residues. CDR1 is MGHDK, CDR2 SYGVNS, per germline. CDR3 nucleotides: TGTGCCAGCAGTTATACGTTTACGAGGACAGGGGTGAAGGAGCTGTTTTTT. Protein sequence: CASSYTFTRTGVKELFF.